A selection of T cell receptor beta chains follows, all from one sample in a study of blood T cell repertoires in COVID-19. Produced via immunoSEQ multiplex PCR; TCRdb's table is partial and in-frame only. The data show about 200,000 clones, approximately 87% seen once. Sequenced: peripheral blood. Receptor source: a man aged 60-69 years who had recovered from COVID-19. Each CDR3 is given with its conserved first and last residue. A D gene is named only where the DNA matches it firmly. Size tells how often a clone was seen (once, few, many) or the class of an expanded clone, and some rows leave it out.

d_call: -
j_call: TRBJ2-7
v_call: TRBV6-5
clone_size: -
cdr3_nt: TGTGCCAGCAGGTCCCGGGGGGCTGGGGCCTACGAGCAGTACTTC
cdr3_aa: CASRSRGAGAYEQYF

d_call: -
j_call: TRBJ1-1
v_call: TRBV30
clone_size: -
cdr3_nt: TGTGCCTGGAGAGTATCATCGGACACTGAAGCTTTCTTT
cdr3_aa: CAWRVSSDTEAFF

d_call: -
j_call: TRBJ1-2
v_call: TRBV6-5
clone_size: -
cdr3_nt: TGTGCCAGCAGTTACTCCCAGGCTTCCAACTATGGCTACACCTTC
cdr3_aa: CASSYSQASNYGYTF

d_call: TRBD1
j_call: TRBJ1-1
v_call: TRBV27
clone_size: many
cdr3_nt: TGTGCCAGCAGTCCGACAGGGAATATAGAAGCTTTCTTT
cdr3_aa: CASSPTGNIEAFF

d_call: -
j_call: TRBJ2-3
v_call: TRBV11-3
clone_size: -
cdr3_nt: TGTGCCAGCAGCGGATCGGCAGGGAATACAGATACGCAGTATTTT
cdr3_aa: CASSGSAGNTDTQYF

d_call: TRBD1
j_call: TRBJ2-2
v_call: TRBV6-5
clone_size: -
cdr3_nt: TGTGCCAGCCGCACTGGGACAGCGAACACCGGGGAGCTGTTTTTT
cdr3_aa: CASRTGTANTGELFF

d_call: -
j_call: TRBJ1-6
v_call: TRBV9
clone_size: -
cdr3_nt: TGTGCCAGCAGCGTAGGACAGAGGTATAATTCACCCCTCCACTTT
cdr3_aa: CASSVGQRYNSPLHF

d_call: TRBD2
j_call: TRBJ2-7
v_call: TRBV6-6
clone_size: -
cdr3_nt: TGTGCCAGCAGTTCGCAGTGGAGCGGGAGTTGGTACGAGCAGTACTTC
cdr3_aa: CASSSQWSGSWYEQYF

d_call: -
j_call: TRBJ1-1
v_call: TRBV3-1/TRBV3-2
clone_size: -
cdr3_nt: TGTGCCAGCAGCAACCCGGACAGTTCGGCTGAAGCTTTCTTT
cdr3_aa: CASSNPDSSAEAFF

d_call: -
j_call: TRBJ2-7
v_call: TRBV5-4
clone_size: few
cdr3_nt: TGTGCCAGCAGCTTGCCGGCGACTCAGGGAATCGACGAGCAGTACTTC
cdr3_aa: CASSLPATQGIDEQYF

d_call: -
j_call: TRBJ1-5
v_call: TRBV2
clone_size: -
cdr3_nt: TGTGCCAGTTTACAGGGAAGAAAAGGTCAGCCCCAGCATTTT
cdr3_aa: CASLQGRKGQPQHF

d_call: -
j_call: TRBJ1-4
v_call: TRBV28
clone_size: -
cdr3_nt: TGTGCCAGCAGGCCGACGGGGGGGGATGAAAAACTGTTTTTT
cdr3_aa: CASRPTGGDEKLFF

d_call: -
j_call: TRBJ1-6
v_call: TRBV7-2
clone_size: -
cdr3_nt: TGTGCCAGCAGCTTCACAGTTTTTTTGGGTTCACCCCTCCACTTT
cdr3_aa: CASSFTVFLGSPLHF

d_call: TRBD2
j_call: TRBJ2-1
v_call: TRBV11-2
clone_size: many
cdr3_nt: TGTGCCAGCAGCTCCCTGGTGCAGACTAGCGGTTACAATGAGCAGTTCTTC
cdr3_aa: CASSSLVQTSGYNEQFF

d_call: -
j_call: TRBJ2-1
v_call: TRBV5-4
clone_size: -
cdr3_nt: TGTGCCAGCAGCCCTCCCCAAGCCGATGAGCAGTTCTTC
cdr3_aa: CASSPPQADEQFF

d_call: -
j_call: TRBJ1-6
v_call: TRBV6-5
clone_size: -
cdr3_nt: TGTGCCAGCAGTTACTCGAGGGGGTCCTATAATTCACCCCTCCACTTT
cdr3_aa: CASSYSRGSYNSPLHF

d_call: -
j_call: TRBJ1-6
v_call: TRBV7-8
clone_size: -
cdr3_nt: TGTGCCAGCAGCTTAGGGGCAGGTCCTGGTTCACCCCTCCACTTT
cdr3_aa: CASSLGAGPGSPLHF

d_call: -
j_call: TRBJ2-3
v_call: TRBV5-6
clone_size: -
cdr3_nt: TGTGCCAGCAGCCTAACTGCCACAGATACGCAGTATTTT
cdr3_aa: CASSLTATDTQYF

d_call: TRBD1
j_call: TRBJ1-5
v_call: TRBV19
clone_size: -
cdr3_nt: TGTGCCAGTAGTCCCGGGACAGTTCATCAGCCCCAGCATTTT
cdr3_aa: CASSPGTVHQPQHF

d_call: TRBD1
j_call: TRBJ2-4
v_call: TRBV28
clone_size: -
cdr3_nt: TGTGCCAGCAGTCCGGGACAGGGTTACATTCAGTACTTC
cdr3_aa: CASSPGQGYIQYF

d_call: -
j_call: TRBJ2-3
v_call: TRBV14
clone_size: -
cdr3_nt: TGTGCCAGCAGCCAAGTAGCAAGCACAGATACGCAGTATTTT
cdr3_aa: CASSQVASTDTQYF

d_call: -
j_call: TRBJ1-5
v_call: TRBV10-3
clone_size: -
cdr3_nt: TGTGCCATCAGTGCCCAGGGGAATCAGCCCCAGCATTTT
cdr3_aa: CAISAQGNQPQHF

d_call: -
j_call: TRBJ2-3
v_call: TRBV10-3
clone_size: -
cdr3_nt: TGTGCCATCAGTGAGTCCCGAAGCGTACTATCTAGCACAGATACGCAGTATTTT
cdr3_aa: CAISESRSVLSSTDTQYF

d_call: -
j_call: TRBJ1-1
v_call: TRBV19
clone_size: -
cdr3_nt: TGTGCCAGTAGTATCATTCCAGGGCTTGACACTGAAGCTTTCTTT
cdr3_aa: CASSIIPGLDTEAFF

d_call: TRBD1
j_call: TRBJ1-2
v_call: TRBV19
clone_size: -
cdr3_nt: TGTGCCAGTAGTATAGGAGACAGGGTGCATGGCTACACCTTC
cdr3_aa: CASSIGDRVHGYTF

d_call: -
j_call: TRBJ1-2
v_call: TRBV29-1
clone_size: -
cdr3_nt: TGCAGCGTTGGGCAGGGGCTCTATGGCTACACCTTC
cdr3_aa: CSVGQGLYGYTF

d_call: TRBD1
j_call: TRBJ1-3
v_call: TRBV19
clone_size: -
cdr3_nt: TGTGCCAGTAGGGGGACAGGGGCCCCCTCTGGAAACACCATATATTTT
cdr3_aa: CASRGTGAPSGNTIYF

d_call: -
j_call: TRBJ1-1
v_call: TRBV7-3
clone_size: -
cdr3_nt: TGTGCCAGCAGCTTAGAGCGTTACACTGAAGCTTTCTTT
cdr3_aa: CASSLERYTEAFF

d_call: -
j_call: TRBJ1-1
v_call: TRBV7-2
clone_size: -
cdr3_nt: TGTGCCAGCAGCCTCGGTACGAACACTGAAGCTTTCTTT
cdr3_aa: CASSLGTNTEAFF

d_call: TRBD1
j_call: TRBJ1-4
v_call: TRBV3-1/TRBV3-2
clone_size: -
cdr3_nt: TGTGCCAGCAGCCACAGGGACAGAACTAATGAAAAACTGTTTTTT
cdr3_aa: CASSHRDRTNEKLFF

d_call: -
j_call: TRBJ2-2
v_call: TRBV5-1
clone_size: -
cdr3_nt: TGCGCCAGCAGTGCGGTGGCGAACACCGGGGAGCTGTTTTTT
cdr3_aa: CASSAVANTGELFF

d_call: -
j_call: TRBJ2-1
v_call: TRBV27
clone_size: -
cdr3_nt: TGTGCCAGCAGTTTAATCAAAGCCAATGAGCAGTTCTTC
cdr3_aa: CASSLIKANEQFF

d_call: -
j_call: TRBJ2-2
v_call: TRBV5-8
clone_size: few
cdr3_nt: TGTGCCAGCAGCTTGTACAGTACCGGGGAGCTGTTTTTT
cdr3_aa: CASSLYSTGELFF